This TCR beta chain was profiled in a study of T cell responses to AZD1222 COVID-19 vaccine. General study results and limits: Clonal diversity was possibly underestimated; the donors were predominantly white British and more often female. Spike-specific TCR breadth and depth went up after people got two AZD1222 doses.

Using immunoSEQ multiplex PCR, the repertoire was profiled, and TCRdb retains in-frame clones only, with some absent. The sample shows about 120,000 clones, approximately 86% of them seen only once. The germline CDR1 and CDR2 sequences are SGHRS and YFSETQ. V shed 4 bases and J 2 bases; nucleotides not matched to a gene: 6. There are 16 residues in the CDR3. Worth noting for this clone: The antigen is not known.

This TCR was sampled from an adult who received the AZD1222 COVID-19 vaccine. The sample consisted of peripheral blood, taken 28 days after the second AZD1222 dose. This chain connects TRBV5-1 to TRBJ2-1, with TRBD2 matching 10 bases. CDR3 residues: CASSGSSGSTYNEQFF. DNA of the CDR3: TGCGCCAGCAGCGGGTCTAGCGGGAGTACCTACAATGAGCAGTTCTTC.